These 8 T cell receptor beta chains were sequenced from one sample in a study of immune evolution from preneoplasia to lung adenocarcinoma. Repertoires were generated with immunoSEQ multiplex PCR, while TCRdb's copy carries only in-frame clones and drops some. This sample has approximately 6,100 clones, with less than 80% found just once. The sequencing input was FFPE adjacent normal lung tissue. Source of these receptors: a person in their 70s with lung adenocarcinoma.

This clone came up a few times. The chain employs TRBV10-1 and TRBJ1-6; TRBD1 matches at 7 bases. V shed 7 bases and J 7 bases; nucleotides not matched to a gene: 4. The CDR3 runs to 13 residues. The germline gives CDR1 WNHNN, CDR2 SYGVQD (reference sequence). CDR3: CASNRDSNSPLHF. For the CDR3, the DNA is TGCGCCAGCAACCGGGACAGCAATTCACCCCTCCACTTT.

The genes are TRBV14 and TRBJ1-5, with a tentative D call TRBD1 (6 bases). Germline lookup yields CDR1 SGHDN and CDR2 FVKESK. This CDR3 region has 13 residues. V shed 4 bases and J shed 3 bases, with 7 bases lying between them. CDR3 loop: CASSRTVNQPQHF. The CDR3 nucleotides are TGTGCCAGCAGCCGGACAGTCAATCAGCCCCAGCATTTT. Full variable domain (missing parts from reference TRBV14 and TRBJ1-5): EAGVTQFPSHSVIEKGQTVTLRCDPISGHDNLYWYRRVMGKEIKFLLHFVKESKQDESGMPNNRFLAERTGGTYSTLKVQPAELEDSGVYFCASSRTVNQPQHFGDGTRLSIL.

This chain joins TRBV6-1 and TRBJ1-2; possible D gene TRBD1, 5 bases. The CDR3 sequence is 12 residues long. Germline V lookup: CDR1 MNHNS, CDR2 SASEGT. Trimming took off 6 bases at V and 6 bases at J, with 11 bases between the two ends. CDR3 residues: CASSGQVDGYTF. The CDR3 DNA reads as TGTGCCAGCAGCGGACAAGTGGATGGCTACACCTTC.

This clone was detected a few times. The chain uses TRBV5-1 and TRBJ2-3; 7 bases are shared with TRBD2. The germline V gene has CDR1 SGHRS and CDR2 YFSETQ. This CDR3 spans 14 amino acids. The J segment lost 1 base and the V segment lost 4 bases, leaving 3 bases of the junction unmatched. The CDR3 loop is CASSTRERTDTQYF. In DNA form, the CDR3 reads TGCGCCAGCAGCACGCGGGAGCGCACAGATACGCAGTATTTT.

The chain is built from TRBV7-2 and TRBJ2-5; TRBD2 agrees at 8 bases. V shed 2 bases, J shed 7 bases, and the junction held 12 bases outside the gene matches. Looked up from germline, CDR1 is SGHTA and CDR2 is FQGNSA. The CDR3 is 16 residues long. The CDR3 DNA reads as TGTGCCAGCAGCTTATGGTCCGGGGGGGTCGGCGTGACCCAGTACTTC. This translates into CASSLWSGGVGVTQYF.

The chain uses TRBV4-3 and TRBJ2-1; D ambiguous. V dropped 0 bases and J dropped 7 bases, with 7 bases sitting between them. Germline V lookup: CDR1 LGHNA, CDR2 YSLEER. The CDR3 covers 13 residues. CDR3 protein: CASSQDYLNEQFF. The CDR3 DNA follows: TGCGCCAGCAGCCAAGATTACCTAAATGAGCAGTTCTTC.

The rearrangement joins TRBV7-9 to TRBJ1-1; unclear D gene. Germline assignment: CDR1 SEHNR and CDR2 FQNEAQ (reference sequence). Trimming pared 5 bases from V and 2 bases from J, leaving 9 bases between. The CDR3 sequence is 13 residues long. Written as DNA, the CDR3 is TGTGCCAGCAGCATCGGGAGTAACACTGAAGCTTTCTTT. Protein sequence: CASSIGSNTEAFF.

This sequence joins TRBV18 and TRBJ1-6; D gene uncertain. V was cut by 4 bases and J by 5 bases, with 6 bases left in between. The germline V gene has CDR1 KGHSH and CDR2 LQKENI. There are 13 residues in the CDR3. The CDR3 bases are TGTGCCAGCTCACGGGAAGATAATTCACCCCTCCACTTT. Amino acid sequence: CASSREDNSPLHF.